One T cell receptor (beta chain) is described in this entry. The antigen remains undetermined. TCRdb recomputed calls from the 5' RACE reads with MiXCR, one row per CDR3 protein. The sample has about 540,000 distinct CDR3 sequences; about 12% are singletons. Germline-derived CDR1 and CDR2 are SEHNR and FQNEAQ (reference sequence). V was cut by 4 bases and J by 3 bases, with 13 bases left in between. This CDR3 spans 15 amino acids. The data were taken from a study of CD8 T cells in ankylosing spondylitis. The study, taken as a whole, reports: Within ankylosing spondylitis blood, a TCR beta motif made up of under 10 highly homologous variants appeared to be characteristic. Disease-linked clones were found to be CD8+ and relatively rare in peripheral blood. Some of these motif variants have turned up before, in reports on reactive arthritis synovial fluid and blood.

The origin of this receptor is a male donor with ankylosing spondylitis. Input material: blood, either unsorted or a sorted T cell fraction (not recorded which). The chain uses TRBV7-9 and TRBJ1-5; TRBD1 is a possible D gene (6 bases). In DNA, the CDR3 is TGTGCCAGCAGCTCAGACCGGGACACCAATCAGCCCCAGCATTTT. As protein: CASSSDRDTNQPQHF.